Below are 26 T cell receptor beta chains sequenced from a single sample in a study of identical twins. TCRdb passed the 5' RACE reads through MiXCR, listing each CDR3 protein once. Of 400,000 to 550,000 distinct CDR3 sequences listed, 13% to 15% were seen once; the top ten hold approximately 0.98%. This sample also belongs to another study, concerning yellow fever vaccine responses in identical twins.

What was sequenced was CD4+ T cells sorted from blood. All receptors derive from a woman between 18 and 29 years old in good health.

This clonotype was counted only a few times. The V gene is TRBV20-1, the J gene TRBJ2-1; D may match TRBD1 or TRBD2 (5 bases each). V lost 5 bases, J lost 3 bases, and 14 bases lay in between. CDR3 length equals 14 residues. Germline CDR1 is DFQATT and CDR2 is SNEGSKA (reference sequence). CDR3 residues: CSAAPGADYNEQFF. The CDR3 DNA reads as TGCAGTGCTGCCCCCGGGGCGGACTACAATGAGCAGTTCTTC.

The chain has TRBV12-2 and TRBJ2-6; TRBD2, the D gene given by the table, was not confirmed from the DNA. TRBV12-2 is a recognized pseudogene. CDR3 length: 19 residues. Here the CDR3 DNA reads TGTGCAAGTCGCTTATGGCCCGACAATACCGGGACTTCTGCCAACGTCCTGACTTTC. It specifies CASRLWPDNTGTSANVLTF.

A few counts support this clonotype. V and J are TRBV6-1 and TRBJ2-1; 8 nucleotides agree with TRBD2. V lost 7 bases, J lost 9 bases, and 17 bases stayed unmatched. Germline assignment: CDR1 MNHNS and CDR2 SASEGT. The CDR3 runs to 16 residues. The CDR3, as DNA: TGTGCCAGCACCCTCGAAGGGAGCGGGAGATCTGGTGAGCAGTTCTTC. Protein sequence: CASTLEGSGRSGEQFF.

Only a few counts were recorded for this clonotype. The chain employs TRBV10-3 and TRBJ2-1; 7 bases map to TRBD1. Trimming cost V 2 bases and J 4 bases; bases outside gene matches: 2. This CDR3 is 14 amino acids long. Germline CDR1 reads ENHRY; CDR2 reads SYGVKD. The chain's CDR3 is CAISERTGYNEQFF. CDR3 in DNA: TGTGCCATCAGTGAGAGGACAGGTTACAATGAGCAGTTCTTC.

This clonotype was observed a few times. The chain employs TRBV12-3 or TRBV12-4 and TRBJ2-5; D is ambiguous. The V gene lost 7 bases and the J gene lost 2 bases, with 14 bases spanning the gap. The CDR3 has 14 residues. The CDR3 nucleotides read TGTGCCAGCACCAGAAGGGTCCCACAAGAGACCCAGTACTTC. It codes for CASTRRVPQETQYF.

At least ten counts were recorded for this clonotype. In DNA, the CDR3 is TGCAGTGCCCCGCCTAGCGGGGATGGGGAGTATGAGCAGTTCTTC. Translation: CSAPPSGDGEYEQFF. The rearrangement uses TRBV20-1 and TRBJ2-1; TRBD2 matches 9 bases. V dropped 6 bases and J dropped 8; count of bases not matched to a gene: 14. Germline V lookup: CDR1 DFQATT, CDR2 SNEGSKA (reference sequence). The length of the CDR3 is 15 residues.

The CDR3 region is CASRLPGQGRNEQFF. The CDR3, as DNA: TGTGCCAGCAGACTCCCGGGACAGGGTAGGAATGAGCAGTTCTTC. The chain uses TRBV11-2 and TRBJ2-1; TRBD1 aligns across 9 bases. The V segment lost 6 bases and the J segment 7 bases; nucleotides outside the gene matches: 10. The V gene's germline CDR1 is SGHAT and CDR2 FQNNGV. This CDR3 is built from 15 residues.

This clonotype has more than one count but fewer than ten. CDR3 amino acids: CSVGDRGRGWETQYF. For the CDR3, the DNA is TGCAGCGTTGGGGACAGGGGCCGCGGGTGGGAGACCCAGTACTTC. This sequence joins TRBV29-1 and TRBJ2-5; 10 bases map to TRBD1. Germline V gene data show CDR1 as SQVTM and CDR2 as ANQGSEA. Trimming at V came to 4 bases and at J to 5 bases, leaving 10 bases not matched to a gene. The CDR3 runs to 15 residues.

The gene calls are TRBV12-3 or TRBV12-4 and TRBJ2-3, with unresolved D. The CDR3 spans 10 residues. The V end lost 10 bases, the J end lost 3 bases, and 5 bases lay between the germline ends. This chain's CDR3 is CAIRTDTQYF. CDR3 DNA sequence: TGTGCCATCAGGACAGATACGCAGTATTTT.

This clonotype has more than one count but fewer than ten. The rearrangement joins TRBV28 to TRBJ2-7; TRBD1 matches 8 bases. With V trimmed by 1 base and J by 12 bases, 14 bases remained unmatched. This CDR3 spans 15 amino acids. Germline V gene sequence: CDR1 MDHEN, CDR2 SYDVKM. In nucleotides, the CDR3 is TGTGCCAGCAGTTTATCCTCCCAGGGCAGGGGGCAGTCGTACTTC. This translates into CASSLSSQGRGQSYF.

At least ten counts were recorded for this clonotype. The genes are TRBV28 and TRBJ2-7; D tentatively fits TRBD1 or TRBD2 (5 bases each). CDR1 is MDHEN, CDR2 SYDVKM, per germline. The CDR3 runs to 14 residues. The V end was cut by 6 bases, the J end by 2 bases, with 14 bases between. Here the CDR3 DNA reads TGTGCCAGCAGGGCCGGGACGCAGACCTACGAGCAGTACTTC. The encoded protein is CASRAGTQTYEQYF. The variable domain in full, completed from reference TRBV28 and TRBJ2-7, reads DVKVTQSSRYLVKRTGEKVFLECVQDMDHENMFWYRQDPGLGLRLIYFSYDVKMKEKGDIPEGYSVSREKKERFSLILESASTNQTSMYLCASRAGTQTYEQYFGPGTRLTVT.

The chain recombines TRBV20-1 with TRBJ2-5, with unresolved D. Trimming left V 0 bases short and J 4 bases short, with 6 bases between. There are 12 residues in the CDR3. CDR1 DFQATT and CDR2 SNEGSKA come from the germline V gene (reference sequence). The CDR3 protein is CSARDLGETQYF. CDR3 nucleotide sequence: TGCAGTGCTAGAGATCTCGGAGAGACCCAGTACTTC.

For the CDR3, the DNA is TGTGCCAGCAGCTTGGACAGTATTGGGACCCAGTACTTC. This translates into CASSLDSIGTQYF. The V call is TRBV5-4, the J call TRBJ2-5; no definite D call. CDR1 and CDR2 (germline): SGHNT, YYREEE (reference sequence). With 0 bases removed from V and 7 bases from J, the gap between germline ends came to 10 bases. The CDR3 runs to 13 residues.

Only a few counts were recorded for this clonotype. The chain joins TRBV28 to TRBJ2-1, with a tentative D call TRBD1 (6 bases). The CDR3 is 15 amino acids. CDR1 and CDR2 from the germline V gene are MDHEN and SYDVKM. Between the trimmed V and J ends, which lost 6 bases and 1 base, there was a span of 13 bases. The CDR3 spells CASRGPDSSYNEQFF. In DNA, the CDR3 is TGTGCCAGCAGGGGACCGGACAGTTCCTACAATGAGCAGTTCTTC.

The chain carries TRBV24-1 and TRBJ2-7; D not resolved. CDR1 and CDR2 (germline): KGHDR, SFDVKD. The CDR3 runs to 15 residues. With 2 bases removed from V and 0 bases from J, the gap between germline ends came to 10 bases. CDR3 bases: TGTGCCACCAGTGATTCCGACGGCAGCTCCTACGAGCAGTACTTC. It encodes CATSDSDGSSYEQYF.

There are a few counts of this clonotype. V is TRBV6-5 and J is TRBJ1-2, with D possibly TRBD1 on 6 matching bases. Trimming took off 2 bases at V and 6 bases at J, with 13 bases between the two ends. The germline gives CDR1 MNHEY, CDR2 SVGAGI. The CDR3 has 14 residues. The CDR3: CASSYNGGRDGYTF. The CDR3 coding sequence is TGTGCCAGCAGTTACAACGGGGGGCGAGATGGCTACACCTTC.

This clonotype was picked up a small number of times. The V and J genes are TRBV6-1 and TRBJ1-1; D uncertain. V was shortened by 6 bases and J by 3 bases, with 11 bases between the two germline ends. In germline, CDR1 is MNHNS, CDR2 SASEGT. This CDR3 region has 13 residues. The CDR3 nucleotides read TGTGCCAGCAGGGACCGAATCGACACTGAAGCTTTCTTT. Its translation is CASRDRIDTEAFF.

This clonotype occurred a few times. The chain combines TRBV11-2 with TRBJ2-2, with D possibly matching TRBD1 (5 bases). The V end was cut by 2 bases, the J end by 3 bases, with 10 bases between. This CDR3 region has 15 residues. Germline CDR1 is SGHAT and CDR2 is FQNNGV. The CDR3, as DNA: TGTGCCAGCAGCTTAAGCAGGGTGGACACCGGGGAGCTGTTTTTT. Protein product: CASSLSRVDTGELFF.

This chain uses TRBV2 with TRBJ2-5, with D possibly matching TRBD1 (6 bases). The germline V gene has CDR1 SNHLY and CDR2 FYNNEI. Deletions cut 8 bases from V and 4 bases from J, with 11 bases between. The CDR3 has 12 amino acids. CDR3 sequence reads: CASGRGAETQYF. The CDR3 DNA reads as TGTGCCAGCGGCAGGGGAGCAGAGACCCAGTACTTC.

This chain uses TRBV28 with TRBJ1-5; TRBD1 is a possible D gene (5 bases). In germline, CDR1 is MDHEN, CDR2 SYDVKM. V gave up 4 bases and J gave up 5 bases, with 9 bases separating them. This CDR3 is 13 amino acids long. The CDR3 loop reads CASSSQDYQPQHF. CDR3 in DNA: TGTGCCAGCAGTTCACAGGATTATCAGCCCCAGCATTTT.

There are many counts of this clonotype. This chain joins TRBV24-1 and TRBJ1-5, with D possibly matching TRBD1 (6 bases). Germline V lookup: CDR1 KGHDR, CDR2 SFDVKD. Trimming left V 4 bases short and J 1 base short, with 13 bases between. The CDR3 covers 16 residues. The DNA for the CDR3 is TGTGCCACCAGTGAGGGGAGGGGGTCCAGCAATCAGCCCCAGCATTTT. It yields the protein CATSEGRGSSNQPQHF.

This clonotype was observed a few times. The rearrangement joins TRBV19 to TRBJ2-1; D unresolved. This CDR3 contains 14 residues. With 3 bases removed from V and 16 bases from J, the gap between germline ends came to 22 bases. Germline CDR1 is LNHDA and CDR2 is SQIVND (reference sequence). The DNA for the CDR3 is TGTGCCAGTAGTATCAATTTCGGGCCGATCGGCGAATTCTTC. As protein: CASSINFGPIGEFF.

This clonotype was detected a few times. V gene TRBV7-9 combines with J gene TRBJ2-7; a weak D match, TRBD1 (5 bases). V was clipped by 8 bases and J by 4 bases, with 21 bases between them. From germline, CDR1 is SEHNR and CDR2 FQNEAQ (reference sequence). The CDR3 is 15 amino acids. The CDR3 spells CASAKLGQGRYEQYF. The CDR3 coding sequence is TGTGCCAGCGCCAAGTTAGGGCAGGGTCGGTACGAGCAGTACTTC.

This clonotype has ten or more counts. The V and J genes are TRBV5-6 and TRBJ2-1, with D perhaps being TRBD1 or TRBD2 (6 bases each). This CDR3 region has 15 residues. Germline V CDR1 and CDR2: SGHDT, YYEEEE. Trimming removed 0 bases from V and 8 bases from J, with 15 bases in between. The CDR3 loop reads CASSLVGGLGDEQFF. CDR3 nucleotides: TGTGCCAGCAGCTTGGTAGGGGGGTTGGGCGATGAGCAGTTCTTC.

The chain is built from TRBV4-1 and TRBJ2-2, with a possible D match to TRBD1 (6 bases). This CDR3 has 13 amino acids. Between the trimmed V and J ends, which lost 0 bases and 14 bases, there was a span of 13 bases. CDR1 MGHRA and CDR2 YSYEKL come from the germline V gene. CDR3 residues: CASSQEMQGQLFF. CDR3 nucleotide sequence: TGCGCCAGCAGCCAAGAGATGCAGGGGCAACTGTTTTTT.

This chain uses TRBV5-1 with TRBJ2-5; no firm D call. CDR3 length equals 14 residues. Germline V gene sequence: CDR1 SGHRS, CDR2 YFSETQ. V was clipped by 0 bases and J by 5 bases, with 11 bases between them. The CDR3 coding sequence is TGCGCCAGCAGCTTGGCCCGTAACCCGGAGACCCAGTACTTC. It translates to CASSLARNPETQYF. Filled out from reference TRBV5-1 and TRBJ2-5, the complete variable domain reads KAGVTQTPRYLIKTRGQQVTLSCSPISGHRSVSWYQQTPGQGLQFLFEYFSETQRNKGNFPGRFSGRQFSNSRSEMNVSTLELGDSALYLCASSLARNPETQYFGPGTRLLVL.